This TCR beta chain was identified in a study of T cells in Graves' hyperthyroidism and ophthalmopathy. The source material, RNA transcripts, was used to amplify TCR beta CDR3 regions. Initially, a first-round RT-PCR of the TCR CDR3 employed the HTBI primer set. TCRdb ran MiXCR on the multiplex PCR reads and lists one entry per CDR3 protein. The repertoire holds a few hundred thousand distinct CDR3 sequences, with roughly 13% as singletons. Trimming cost V 6 bases and J 5 bases; bases outside gene matches: 10. CDR1 is WSHSY, CDR2 SAAADI, per germline. There are 15 residues in the CDR3. There are many counts of this clonotype.

The TCR originated in a woman between 18 and 30 years old with Graves' hyperthyroidism. The sample comprised blood. The genes are TRBV10-2 and TRBJ1-5, with TRBD1 matching over 7 bases. The CDR3 here is CASSQLRQGHQPQHF. The CDR3 DNA follows: TGCGCCAGCAGCCAGTTAAGACAGGGACATCAGCCCCAGCATTTT.